These 21 T cell receptor beta chains were all obtained from the same sample, sequenced in a study of T cells in localized non-small cell lung cancer. Measured with immunoSEQ multiplex PCR; TCRdb has only the in-frame clones, and not every one. The sample lists around 130,000 clones; around 92% were seen once. Sequenced here: peripheral blood, sampled before any cancer treatment. The receptor source for this set is a female donor over 55 with stage I lung adenocarcinoma.

The chain recombines TRBV28 with TRBJ1-1, with D perhaps matching TRBD1 (5 bases). The CDR3 runs to 13 residues. The ends were cut back, 2 bases at V and 4 bases at J, with 8 bases in the middle. Germline lookup yields CDR1 MDHEN and CDR2 SYDVKM. The DNA for the CDR3 is TGTGCCAGCAGTTTAGCCAGGGTCACTGAAGCTTTCTTT. It codes for CASSLARVTEAFF.

This clone occurred once. This likely comes from a read error, as the CDR3 has no conserved phenylalanine or tryptophan at its end. It is unclear where the CDR3 begins or ends on the DNA, so no DNA is shown, and the CDR3 is as TCRdb lists it. The chain combines TRBV29-1 with TRBJ1-2. Both ends counted, the CDR3 spans 13 residues. Germline V CDR1 and CDR2: SQVTM, ANQGSEA. The CDR3 reads CSVGVGGPSSLSI.

This chain connects TRBV5-4 to TRBJ1-3; maybe TRBD1 (6 bases). The CDR3 spans 17 residues. Germline CDR1 SGHNT, CDR2 YYREEE (reference sequence). Trimming stripped 3 bases from V and 0 bases from J, with 16 bases between. The DNA of the CDR3 is TGTGCCAGCAGCTCGCCCCGGGACAAGAGCTCTGGAAACACCATATATTTT. Translating gives CASSSPRDKSSGNTIYF.

The chain couples TRBV28 to TRBJ1-3; perhaps TRBD1 as D (5 bases). The CDR3 totals 14 residues. The V gene's germline CDR1 is MDHEN and CDR2 SYDVKM. V was pared by 5 bases and J by 3 bases, with 11 bases between. DNA of the CDR3: TGTGCCAGCAGTGGGAGGGGAAGTGGAAACACCATATATTTT. Encoded protein: CASSGRGSGNTIYF.

CDR3 nucleotide sequence: TGTGCCAGTAGTAGATCGACGGGTAATCAGCCCCAGCATTTT. It encodes CASSRSTGNQPQHF. This chain links TRBV19 with TRBJ1-5, with D uncertain. The CDR3 is 14 amino acids. Trimming shortened V by 4 bases and J by 4 bases, and 11 bases separated the two germline ends. Germline V CDR1 and CDR2: LNHDA, SQIVND (reference sequence).

The CDR3 sequence: CASSPGTPKGGNQPQHF. The CDR3 DNA reads as TGTGCCAGCTCGCCCGGGACGCCGAAGGGCGGCAATCAGCCCCAGCATTTT. The gene calls are TRBV18 and TRBJ1-5; tentatively, D is TRBD1 (5 bases). V lost 6 bases and J 2 bases, leaving 20 bases between the germline ends. Per the germline V gene, CDR1 is KGHSH and CDR2 is LQKENI. The CDR3 contains 17 residues.

The chain combines TRBV19 with TRBJ2-1; 9 bases line up with TRBD2. Germline V gene lookup returns CDR1 LNHDA and CDR2 SQIVND (reference sequence). V shed 8 bases, J shed 0 bases, and the junction held 5 bases outside the gene matches. This CDR3 contains 15 residues. The CDR3 sequence: CASSPSGISYNEQFF. CDR3 sequence (DNA): TGTGCCAGTTCCCCTAGCGGGATCTCCTACAATGAGCAGTTCTTC.

This sequence joins TRBV7-3 and TRBJ2-3; D may correspond to TRBD1 or TRBD2 (5 bases each). This CDR3 is built from 15 residues. Germline V gene sequence: CDR1 SGHTA, CDR2 FQGTGA. V lost 2 bases, J lost 2 bases, and 11 bases lay in between. CDR3 region: CASSLVGTITDTQYF. DNA for the CDR3: TGTGCCAGCAGCTTAGTAGGGACCATCACAGATACGCAGTATTTT.

CDR3 region: CASSLGGSYSYEQYF. CDR3 sequence (DNA): TGTGCCAGCAGTTTAGGCGGGAGCTACTCCTACGAGCAGTACTTC. The chain has TRBV28 and TRBJ2-7, with TRBD2 matching 7 bases. Germline CDR1 and CDR2: MDHEN and SYDVKM. The V and J ends lost 2 bases and 0 bases, in that order; junction bases with no gene match: 4. There are 15 residues in the CDR3.

The chain links TRBV9 to TRBJ2-7; 15 bases fit TRBD2. J was trimmed by 6 bases and V by 0 bases; bases with no gene match: 4. CDR1 SGDLS and CDR2 YYNGEE come from the germline V gene. The CDR3 consists of 16 residues. The CDR3 coding sequence is TGTGCCAGCAGCGTAGGGACTAGCGGGAGGGCTAGCGAGCAGTACTTC. Amino acid sequence: CASSVGTSGRASEQYF.

The chain recombines TRBV7-2 with TRBJ2-7; tentative D call: TRBD1 (5 bases). The CDR3 runs 15 residues. Germline CDR1 and CDR2: SGHTA and FQGNSA. V was clipped by 2 bases and J by 2 bases, with 13 bases between them. The CDR3, as DNA: TGTGCCAGCAGCTTATTCTCCGACAGTGCCTACGAGCAGTACTTC. Translating gives CASSLFSDSAYEQYF. Combining the CDR3 with reference TRBV7-2 and TRBJ2-7 gives the whole variable domain GAGVSQSPSNKVTEKGKDVELRCDPISGHTALYWYRQSLGQGLEFLIYFQGNSAPDKSGLPSDRFSAERTGGSVSTLTIQRTQQEDSAVYLCASSLFSDSAYEQYFGPGTRLTVT.

This chain uses TRBV18 with TRBJ2-5; no definite D call. Deletions cut 3 bases from V and 3 bases from J, with 8 bases between. Germline V gene lookup returns CDR1 KGHSH and CDR2 LQKENI. The CDR3 length is 13 residues. The CDR3 DNA is TGTGCCAGCTCACCGGGGTCGGAAGAGACCCAGTACTTC. This translates into CASSPGSEETQYF.

This clone was picked up one time. This chain connects TRBV2 to TRBJ2-1; 7 nucleotides match TRBD2. The CDR3 has 15 residues. The germline V gene encodes CDR1 SNHLY and CDR2 FYNNEI. Unmatched junction bases numbered 17, after V lost 4 bases and J lost 14 bases. DNA for the CDR3: TGTGCCAGCAGTGTTGAGAGCGGGCACCGGGGGGAAGAGTTCTTC. Its translation is CASSVESGHRGEEFF.

This chain joins TRBV7-9 and TRBJ1-4; TRBD1 is a possible D gene (5 bases). V gave up 1 base and J gave up 8 bases, with 14 bases separating them. Germline V lookup: CDR1 SEHNR, CDR2 FQNEAQ (reference sequence). This CDR3 has 15 amino acids. DNA of the CDR3: TGTGCCAGCAGCTTAGTTGGCAGGGAGTTAGAAAAACTGTTTTTT. Encoded protein: CASSLVGRELEKLFF.

The chain joins TRBV7-2 to TRBJ2-1, with 13 bases identical to TRBD2. V dropped 5 bases and J dropped 3; count of bases not matched to a gene: 1. The length of the CDR3 is 15 residues. Germline V gives CDR1 SGHTA, CDR2 FQGNSA. CDR3 protein: CASSRTSGSYNEQFF. The CDR3 DNA follows: TGTGCCAGCAGCCGGACTAGCGGGAGCTACAATGAGCAGTTCTTC.

V gene TRBV4-1 combines with J gene TRBJ1-5, with a tentative D call TRBD1 (5 bases). With 1 base removed from V and 7 bases from J, the gap between germline ends came to 23 bases. This CDR3 contains 18 residues. The germline V gene has CDR1 MGHRA and CDR2 YSYEKL. CDR3 sequence reads: CASSQGALDQIWGQPQHF. In DNA, the CDR3 is TGCGCCAGCAGCCAAGGGGCTCTGGACCAAATATGGGGGCAGCCCCAGCATTTT.

Points on this clone: Compared with germline, one end of the junction differs, possibly owing to a read error. The rearrangement joins TRBV28 to TRBJ2-1, with D uncertain. Germline V gene lookup returns CDR1 MDHEN and CDR2 SYDVKM. This CDR3 has 14 amino acids. The CDR3 here is CASSSLDSHNEQFF. The CDR3, as DNA: TGTGCCAGCAGTTCTCTTGACTCCCACAATGAGCAGTTCTTC.

The V call is TRBV18, the J call TRBJ2-5; 10 bases agree with TRBD2. Germline CDR1 is KGHSH and CDR2 is LQKENI. V shed 3 bases, J shed 4 bases, and the junction held 2 bases outside the gene matches. This CDR3 comprises 14 residues. The chain's CDR3 is CASSPLAGVETQYF. As DNA, the CDR3 is TGTGCCAGCTCACCCCTAGCGGGAGTAGAGACCCAGTACTTC.

This clone was detected once. The CDR3 coding sequence is TGTGCCAGCAGCTTAACACAGGGGACTGAAGCTTTCTTT. As protein: CASSLTQGTEAFF. The J gene is TRBJ1-1, the V gene TRBV7-3; 7 nucleotides match TRBD1. Trimming removed 0 bases from V and 5 bases from J; junction bases left unmatched: 0. CDR1 is SGHTA and CDR2 is FQGTGA in the germline V gene. This CDR3 spans 13 amino acids.

The V gene is TRBV27, the J gene TRBJ2-1, with D possibly matching TRBD1 (5 bases). Trimming stripped 5 bases from V and 9 bases from J, with 17 bases between. The CDR3 consists of 14 residues. Germline V gives CDR1 MNHEY, CDR2 SMNVEV (reference sequence). The CDR3 DNA reads TGTGCCAGCAGTCTTGTGGACAAAGGGGCTGAGCAGTTCTTC. It encodes CASSLVDKGAEQFF.

The chain has TRBV5-4 and TRBJ2-1, with TRBD2 as a possible D gene (6 bases). This CDR3 spans 13 amino acids. Trimming removed 5 bases from V and 5 bases from J, with 11 bases in between. Germline CDR1 SGHNT, CDR2 YYREEE (reference sequence). This CDR3 reads CASSSGVHNEQFF. In DNA form, the CDR3 reads TGTGCCAGCAGTTCGGGGGTCCACAATGAGCAGTTCTTC.